This TCR beta chain originates from a study of blood T cell repertoires in COVID-19. Study-level background: Samples representing acute and convalescent COVID-19 were sourced from the United States, Italy and Spain. PBMCs, B-cell-depleted T cells, or T cells provided the cDNA or gDNA that made up the material.

A word on this clone: This may come from a read error, since a much larger clone is one base off. The sample contains more than one DNA sequence encoding this CDR3.

The CDR3 contains 13 residues. V lost 3 bases, J lost 3 bases, and 8 bases lay in between. CDR1 and CDR2 from the germline V gene are SGHTA and FQGNSA. Per the original methods: Nucleated cell number was recorded as an estimate derived from reference gene primer amplification. Measured with immunoSEQ multiplex PCR; TCRdb has only the in-frame clones, and not every one. From that table come the V and J calls and clone size; the DNA was used to work out D and trimming. The table has more than 250,000 clones, approximately 85% seen once. This TCR derives from a man aged 45-65 years with active or convalescent COVID-19. V is TRBV7-2 and J is TRBJ1-2; the D gene is possibly TRBD1 (5 bases). Material: peripheral blood. CDR3 nucleotides: TGTGCCAGCAGCTTGGGAGGGGACTATGGCTACACCTTC. Its protein is CASSLGGDYGYTF.